The clone carrying this TCR beta chain was observed many times. Its antigen remains unknown. An end of the junction differs from the germline gene, which may be a read error. The 5'RACE template-switching step produced TCR cDNA and added a universal primer site and UMIs. In TCRdb, the 5' RACE reads were re-called with MiXCR into one record per CDR3 protein. The sample lists around 500,000 distinct CDR3 sequences, just over 20% occurring once. These data belong to a study of T cells after yellow fever vaccination. Findings and limits, study-wide: There was a small share of clonotypes that showed up in both the CD4 and CD8 compartments. Reappearing after the booster were most of the clones from primary vaccination (roughly 95% CD4, 70% to 90% CD8). The secondary T-cell response peaked on day 5, not day 15, but was weaker.

The sequencing here drew on PBMCs, taken 21 days after the first yellow fever vaccination. This clonotype was sampled from a man aged 18 to 29 who received the YFV17D yellow fever vaccine.

CDR3: CASSFPGQGGETQYF. The CDR3 nucleotides are TGCGCCAGCAGCTTTCCGGGACAGGGTGGCGAGACCCAGTACTTC. This chain uses TRBV28 with TRBJ2-5, with 9 positions matching TRBD1. This CDR3 spans 15 amino acids. Per germline, CDR1 MDHEN and CDR2 SYDVKM.